This T cell receptor (beta chain) derives from a study of shared clonotypes between healthy human individuals. About the study: Used for every donor were three CD4 naive, three CD4 memory, two CD8 naive and one CD8 memory plate. Findings and limits, study-wide: Compared with memory subsets, naive subsets generally had larger estimated richness.

It was at deep level that the assay was run. Here immunoSEQ multiplex PCR was the method, and the copy in TCRdb shows in-frame clones only, minus some. The sample yields roughly 2,300,000 clones, roughly 90% seen once. This CDR3 contains 15 residues. V was clipped by 1 base and J by 3 bases; unmatched bases: 5. Germline CDR1 and CDR2: SGDLS and YYNGEE. As for this clone: Its antigen is undetermined.

The sample taken for sequencing was naive CD4+ T cells from PBMCs. Subset reported: CD45RA+ positively selected. The clonotype originates from a man younger than 35 in good health. Some clones in this sample may be carry-over from other donors' samples. The rearrangement uses TRBV9 and TRBJ2-5; 8 bases map to TRBD2. The CDR3 region has the DNA TGTGCCAGCAGCGTACAAGCGGGAGTAGAAGAGACCCAGTACTTC. This codes for CASSVQAGVEETQYF.